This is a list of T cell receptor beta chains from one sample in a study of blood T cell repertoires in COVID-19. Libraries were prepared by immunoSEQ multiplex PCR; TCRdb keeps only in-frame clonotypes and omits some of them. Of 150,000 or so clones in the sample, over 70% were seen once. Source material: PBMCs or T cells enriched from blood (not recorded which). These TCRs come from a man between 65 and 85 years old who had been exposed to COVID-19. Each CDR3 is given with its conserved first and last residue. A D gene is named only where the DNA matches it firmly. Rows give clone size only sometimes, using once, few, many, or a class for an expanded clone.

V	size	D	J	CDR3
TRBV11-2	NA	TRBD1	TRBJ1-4	CASSLTGGTNEKLFF
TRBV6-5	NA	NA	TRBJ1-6	CASSYSVRGDSPLHF
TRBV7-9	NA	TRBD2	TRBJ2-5	CASGKGETQYF
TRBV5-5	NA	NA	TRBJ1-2	CASSLDQGNYGYTF
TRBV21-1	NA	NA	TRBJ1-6	CASSPGMGQPHSPLHF
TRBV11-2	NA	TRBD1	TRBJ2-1	CASSSDRAYNEQFF
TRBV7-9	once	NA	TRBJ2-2	CASSPVRGLNTGELFF
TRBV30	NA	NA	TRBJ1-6	CAWSVNYSPLHF
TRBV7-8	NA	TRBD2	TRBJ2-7	CASSSRWGLAGSSYEQYF
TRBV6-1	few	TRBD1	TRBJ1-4	CASSEVPGQGNEKLFF
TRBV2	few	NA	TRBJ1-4	CASKFQPTNEKLFF
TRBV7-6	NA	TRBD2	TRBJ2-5	CASSSEGRTSGFQETQYF
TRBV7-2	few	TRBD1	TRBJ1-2	CASSSRQGSVGYTF
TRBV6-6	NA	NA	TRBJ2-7	CASSALEGYEQYF
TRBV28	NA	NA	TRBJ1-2	CASSPRRGGQNYGYTF
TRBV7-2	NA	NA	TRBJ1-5	CASSLPEQVVWWNQPQHF
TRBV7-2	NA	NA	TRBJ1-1	CASSLGQGYTEAFF
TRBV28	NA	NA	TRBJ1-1	CASSSGGIYEAFF
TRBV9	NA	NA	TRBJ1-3	CASSVRETISGNTIYF
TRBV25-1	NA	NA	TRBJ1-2	CASSWGLGYTF
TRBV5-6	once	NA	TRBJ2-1	CASSPKGGEQFF
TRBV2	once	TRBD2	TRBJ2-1	CASSERSGRNGEQFF
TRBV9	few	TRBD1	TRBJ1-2	CASSAPGGWGYTF
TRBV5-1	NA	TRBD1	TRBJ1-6	CASSTDRAEGSPLHF
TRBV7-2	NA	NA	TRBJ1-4	CASSPAGVGVREKLFF
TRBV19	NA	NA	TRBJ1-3	CASSMGGHIGNTIYF
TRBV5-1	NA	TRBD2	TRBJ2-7	CASSLLAGETYEQYF
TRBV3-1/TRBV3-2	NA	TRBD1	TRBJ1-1	CASSPGTGWGTEAFF
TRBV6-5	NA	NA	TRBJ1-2	CASYGGGGSPGYTF
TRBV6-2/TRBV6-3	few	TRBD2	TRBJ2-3	CASSYEASGGASTDTQYF
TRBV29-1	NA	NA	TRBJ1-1	CSVQRHSEAFF
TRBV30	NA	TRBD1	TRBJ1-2	CAWAPGQPYGYTF
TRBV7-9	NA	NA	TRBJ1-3	CASSLGRTSGNTIYF
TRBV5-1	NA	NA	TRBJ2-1	CASSAQGRASYNEQFF
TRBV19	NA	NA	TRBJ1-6	CASSIGVPGSPLHF
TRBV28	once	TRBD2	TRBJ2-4	CASTPRTSGAKNIQYF
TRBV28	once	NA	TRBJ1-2	CASSFGSRGGGDGYTF
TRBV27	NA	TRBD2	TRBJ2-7	CASSFYPRAGDYEQYF
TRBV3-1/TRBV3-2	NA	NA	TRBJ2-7	CASSQAGKQYF
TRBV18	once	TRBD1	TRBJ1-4	CASSPRDRENEKLFF
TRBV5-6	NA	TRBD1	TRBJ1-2	CASRDTGGPGYTF
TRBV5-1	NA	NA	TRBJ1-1	CASRGGGTNTEAFF
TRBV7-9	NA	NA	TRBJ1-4	CASSLDGVTNEKLFF
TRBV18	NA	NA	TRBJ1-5	CASSSGAGPSNQPQHF
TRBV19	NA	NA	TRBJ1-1	CASSTPTDRWTEAFF
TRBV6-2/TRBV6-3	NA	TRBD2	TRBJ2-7	CASSYGPGLAGNEQYF
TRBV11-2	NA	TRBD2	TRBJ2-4	CASSLGPGLANIQYF
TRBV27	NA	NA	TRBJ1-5	CASSVQGPNQPQHF